Listed below are T cell receptor beta chains from one sample, sequenced in a study of Ad26.COV2.S vaccination and SARS-CoV-2 variants. Some clones are missing from TCRdb's copy, which holds only in-frame ones; the method was immunoSEQ multiplex PCR. The profile covers about 350,000 clones, with approximately 85% appearing a single time and 3% to 4% taken by the ten largest. The input for sequencing was peripheral blood, taken in a trial of Ad26.COV2.S vaccine versus placebo. Every receptor here comes from a person between 18 and 65 years old who received the Ad26.COV2.S COVID-19 vaccine or a placebo. Each CDR3 is given with its conserved first and last residue. Fields, in order: CDR3 length, V gene, D gene, J gene, clone size, CDR3 DNA, CDR3 protein. A D gene is named only where the DNA matches it firmly. Only part of the rows carry a size: once, few, many, or a class if the clone is expanded.

length: 14
V: TRBV10-3
D: .
J: TRBJ1-3
size: .
DNA: TGTGCCATCAGCCAAGGACAGCTAGGAAACACCATATATTTT
CDR3: CAISQGQLGNTIYF

length: 13
V: TRBV5-6
D: .
J: TRBJ1-1
size: .
DNA: TGTGCCAGCAGCTTGGTCTCGGCTGGTGAGGGTTTCTTT
CDR3: CASSLVSAGEGFF

length: 15
V: TRBV4-3
D: .
J: TRBJ2-1
size: .
DNA: TGCGCCAGCAGCCAAGGTCCACCTAGCTACAATGAGCAGTTCTTC
CDR3: CASSQGPPSYNEQFF

length: 14
V: TRBV9
D: .
J: TRBJ2-7
size: .
DNA: TGTGCCAGCAGCGTTACGGGAAACTCCTACGAGCAGTACTTC
CDR3: CASSVTGNSYEQYF

length: 17
V: TRBV3-1/TRBV3-2
D: TRBD2
J: TRBJ2-3
size: once
DNA: TGTGCCAGCAGCCAATGGACTAGCGGGGGGGCCAGTGATACGCAGTATTTT
CDR3: CASSQWTSGGASDTQYF

length: 14
V: TRBV18
D: .
J: TRBJ2-7
size: .
DNA: TGTGCCAGCTCACCACCTGACGGCCCCTACGAGCAGTACTTC
CDR3: CASSPPDGPYEQYF

length: 14
V: TRBV7-6
D: .
J: TRBJ1-1
size: .
DNA: TGTGCCAGCAGCTTATCACAGGGGAACACTGAAGCTTTCTTT
CDR3: CASSLSQGNTEAFF

length: 14
V: TRBV19
D: .
J: TRBJ1-2
size: .
DNA: TGTGCCAGCAGCCGTGGGTTTGGGGGCTATGGCTACACCTTC
CDR3: CASSRGFGGYGYTF

length: 13
V: TRBV7-2
D: .
J: TRBJ1-5
size: .
DNA: TGTGCCAGCAGCTTTTTTGGCAATCAGCCCCAGCATTTT
CDR3: CASSFFGNQPQHF

length: 13
V: TRBV7-2
D: .
J: TRBJ1-5
size: .
DNA: TGTGCCAGCAGCTTAGGGGCGAATCAGCCCCAGCATTTT
CDR3: CASSLGANQPQHF

length: 15
V: TRBV10-1
D: .
J: TRBJ2-1
size: .
DNA: TGCGCCAGCAGTGAGTCATTGGGCCGGAACAATGAGCAGTTCTTC
CDR3: CASSESLGRNNEQFF

length: 13
V: TRBV10-1
D: .
J: TRBJ1-1
size: .
DNA: TGCGCCAGCAGAGAGGACACCTACACTGAAGCTTTCTTT
CDR3: CASREDTYTEAFF

length: 16
V: TRBV27
D: TRBD2
J: TRBJ2-7
size: .
DNA: TGTGCCAGCAGTGGGGGACTAGCGGGAGAGCCCTACGAGCAGTACTTC
CDR3: CASSGGLAGEPYEQYF

length: 16
V: TRBV6-5
D: TRBD1
J: TRBJ2-7
size: .
DNA: TGTGCCAGCAGTTACCCCGGGACAGGGGGCTCCTACGAGCAGTACTTC
CDR3: CASSYPGTGGSYEQYF

length: 16
V: TRBV19
D: TRBD1
J: TRBJ2-5
size: .
DNA: TGTGCCAGTAGTCCCCGGGGCACAGGGGGCCTGGAGACCCAGTACTTC
CDR3: CASSPRGTGGLETQYF

length: 15
V: TRBV7-2
D: TRBD2
J: TRBJ2-2
size: .
DNA: TGTGCCAGCAGCTTCCGCGGGAGTCATACCGGGGAGCTGTTTTTT
CDR3: CASSFRGSHTGELFF

length: 16
V: TRBV19
D: TRBD2
J: TRBJ2-1
size: .
DNA: TGTGCCAGTACCCTAGATCGGGAGGAGTCCTACAATGAGCAGTTCTTC
CDR3: CASTLDREESYNEQFF

length: 12
V: TRBV28
D: .
J: TRBJ1-1
size: once
DNA: TGTGCCAGCAGTTTAACGGGGGACGAAGCTTTCTTT
CDR3: CASSLTGDEAFF

length: 12
V: TRBV6-2/TRBV6-3
D: .
J: TRBJ2-1
size: .
DNA: TGTGCCAGCAGTCGGGACGGCCGGGAACTGTTCTTC
CDR3: CASSRDGRELFF

length: 13
V: TRBV6-2/TRBV6-3
D: .
J: TRBJ2-7
size: .
DNA: TGTGCCAGCAGTACCATAGTTAGTCCCGAGCAGTACTTC
CDR3: CASSTIVSPEQYF

length: 15
V: TRBV5-1
D: .
J: TRBJ1-5
size: .
DNA: TGCGCCAGCAGCTTGGACAGGGACGGCAATCAGCCCCAGCATTTT
CDR3: CASSLDRDGNQPQHF

length: 15
V: TRBV11-3
D: TRBD1
J: TRBJ2-5
size: .
DNA: TGTGCCAGCAGCAGAGGACAGGCAGGGGGAGAGACCCAGTACTTC
CDR3: CASSRGQAGGETQYF

length: 16
V: TRBV15
D: TRBD1
J: TRBJ2-5
size: .
DNA: TGTGCCACCAGCAGAACCGGGACAGGGTTTTCGGAGACCCAGTACTTC
CDR3: CATSRTGTGFSETQYF

length: 16
V: TRBV24-1
D: .
J: TRBJ2-7
size: .
DNA: TGTGCCACCAGTGACTCCACCGGGACTCCGGTCCGCGAGCAGTACTTC
CDR3: CATSDSTGTPVREQYF

length: 15
V: TRBV28
D: TRBD1
J: TRBJ2-7
size: .
DNA: TGTGCCAGCAGTGTCACGGGACAGGGACGCTACGAGCAGTACTTC
CDR3: CASSVTGQGRYEQYF

length: 13
V: TRBV6-5
D: .
J: TRBJ1-4
size: .
DNA: TGTGCCAGCCAAGACACTTTACCCGAAAAACTGTTTTTT
CDR3: CASQDTLPEKLFF

length: 14
V: TRBV27
D: TRBD2
J: TRBJ2-7
size: .
DNA: TGTGCCAGCCGCACGGGACTAGCGGGCTACGAGCAGTACTTC
CDR3: CASRTGLAGYEQYF

length: 16
V: TRBV6-1
D: TRBD1
J: TRBJ2-7
size: .
DNA: TGTGCCAGCAGTGCCCTGAACAGGGGTAGCTCCTACGAGCAGTACTTC
CDR3: CASSALNRGSSYEQYF

length: 13
V: TRBV14
D: .
J: TRBJ2-3
size: .
DNA: TGTGCCAGCAGCCAAGTTCCGGGGGATACGCAGTATTTT
CDR3: CASSQVPGDTQYF

length: 14
V: TRBV28
D: TRBD1
J: TRBJ2-1
size: .
DNA: TGTGCCAGCAGCCGTCACAGGGGACGGGATGAGCAGTTCTTC
CDR3: CASSRHRGRDEQFF

length: 17
V: TRBV7-2
D: TRBD2
J: TRBJ2-1
size: .
DNA: TGTGCCAGCAGCTTAGCGTCAAGGACTAGCGGTTACAATGAGCAGTTCTTC
CDR3: CASSLASRTSGYNEQFF

length: 15
V: TRBV3-1/TRBV3-2
D: .
J: TRBJ2-7
size: .
DNA: TGTGCCAGCAGCCGGGACGGTCAGGGAGCCTACGAGCAGTACTTC
CDR3: CASSRDGQGAYEQYF

length: 13
V: TRBV3-1/TRBV3-2
D: .
J: TRBJ2-5
size: .
DNA: TGTGCCAGCAGCCAAGGATACCAAGAGACCCAGTACTTC
CDR3: CASSQGYQETQYF

length: 12
V: TRBV6-1
D: .
J: TRBJ1-1
size: few
DNA: TGTGCCAGCAGTGAATCCCGGGACCAAGCTTTCTTT
CDR3: CASSESRDQAFF

length: 15
V: TRBV7-2
D: .
J: TRBJ2-7
size: .
DNA: TGTGCCAGCAGCTTGACCGTATCTACCTCCTACGAGCAGTACTTC
CDR3: CASSLTVSTSYEQYF

length: 14
V: TRBV28
D: .
J: TRBJ2-7
size: .
DNA: TGTGCCAGCAGTTTGTGGCAGCTAACCTACGAGCAGTACTTC
CDR3: CASSLWQLTYEQYF

length: 15
V: TRBV27
D: TRBD2
J: TRBJ2-3
size: once
DNA: TGTGCCAGCAGCCGACTAGCGGGAGGCACAGATACGCAGTATTTT
CDR3: CASSRLAGGTDTQYF

length: 14
V: TRBV7-2
D: .
J: TRBJ1-5
size: .
DNA: TGTGCCAGCAGCTTAGTTCGGGGGTATCAGCCCCAGCATTTT
CDR3: CASSLVRGYQPQHF

length: 16
V: TRBV28
D: .
J: TRBJ2-7
size: .
DNA: TGTGCCAGCACGAGACGCGGGACAGAAGACTCCTACGAGCAGTACTTC
CDR3: CASTRRGTEDSYEQYF

length: 15
V: TRBV12-5
D: TRBD1
J: TRBJ2-7
size: .
DNA: TGTGCTAGTGGTTTGCCGCGACAGGGAGAAAACGAGCAGTACTTC
CDR3: CASGLPRQGENEQYF

length: 13
V: TRBV19
D: TRBD2
J: TRBJ2-7
size: .
DNA: TGTGCCAGTAGTATCACTAGCGCCTACGAGCAGTACTTC
CDR3: CASSITSAYEQYF